The 14 T cell receptor beta chains given below trace back to one sample, sequenced in a study of blood T cell repertoires in COVID-19. The table came from immunoSEQ multiplex PCR; TCRdb's copy has only in-frame clones and leaves some out. The repertoire consists of more than 95,000 clones, with 85% to 90% occurring once and the leading ten covering roughly 15%. The sample taken for sequencing was peripheral blood. These TCRs come from a man over 45 with acute or convalescent COVID-19.

V and J are TRBV18 and TRBJ2-2; TRBD1 agrees at 9 bases. CDR3 length: 15 amino acids. V lost 2 bases, J lost 3 bases, and 1 base stayed unmatched. CDR1 is KGHSH, CDR2 LQKENI, per germline. As DNA, the CDR3 is TGTGCCAGCTCACCAGGACAGGGGTACACCGGGGAGCTGTTTTTT. Amino acids: CASSPGQGYTGELFF.

V usage is TRBV19 and J usage is TRBJ1-6; 7 bases are a match to TRBD1. Germline CDR1 reads LNHDA; CDR2 reads SQIVND (reference sequence). V gave up 7 bases and J gave up 5 bases; unmatched junction bases: 11. The CDR3 sequence is 16 residues long. The CDR3 DNA reads TGTGCCAGTACCCCCCGGGACAGCCCGCATAATTCACCCCTCCACTTT. It yields the protein CASTPRDSPHNSPLHF.

This clone has only one observation. The CDR3 here is CAWRLTSSYEQYF. CDR3 DNA sequence: TGTGCCTGGAGACTGACTAGCTCCTACGAGCAGTACTTC. The chain couples TRBV30 to TRBJ2-7; tentative D call: TRBD2 (6 bases). Trimming took off 3 bases at V and 0 bases at J, with 9 bases between the two ends. The CDR3 extends over 13 amino acids. Looked up from germline, CDR1 is GTSNPN and CDR2 is SVGIG (reference sequence).

The J gene is TRBJ2-1, the V gene TRBV19; D not certain. V was clipped by 7 bases and J by 7 bases, with 5 bases between them. The CDR3 covers 10 residues. CDR1 and CDR2 from the germline V gene are LNHDA and SQIVND (reference sequence). The CDR3 loop reads CASMSNEQFF. The CDR3 nucleotides read TGTGCCAGTATGAGTAATGAGCAGTTCTTC.

V is TRBV27 and J is TRBJ2-1; TRBD2 aligns across 10 bases. The CDR3 totals 16 residues. From germline, CDR1 is MNHEY and CDR2 SMNVEV (reference sequence). Unmatched junction bases numbered 7, after V lost 5 bases and J lost 3 bases. CDR3 region: CASSKSGTSDYNEQFF. As DNA, the CDR3 is TGTGCCAGCAGTAAATCCGGGACTAGCGACTACAATGAGCAGTTCTTC.

The genes are TRBV27 and TRBJ2-5; D is unresolved. The CDR3 extends over 14 amino acids. V was shortened by 2 bases and J by 5 bases, with 12 bases between the two germline ends. Germline CDR1 MNHEY, CDR2 SMNVEV (reference sequence). DNA for the CDR3: TGTGCCAGCAGTTTACCTTCGAGCTTGGAGACCCAGTACTTC. This codes for CASSLPSSLETQYF.

V gene TRBV7-9 combines with J gene TRBJ2-3; 7 bases fit TRBD2. Germline values: CDR1 SEHNR, CDR2 FQNEAQ (reference sequence). The CDR3 contains 15 residues. Losses at the gene ends were 1 base for V and 3 bases for J; bases not matched to a gene: 4. The CDR3 DNA reads as TGTGCCAGCAGCTTAGGGGCGGGAGTAACAGATACGCAGTATTTT. Protein sequence: CASSLGAGVTDTQYF.

This rearrangement joins TRBV19 to TRBJ1-5, with TRBD1 identical over 8 bases. In germline, CDR1 is LNHDA, CDR2 SQIVND (reference sequence). With 1 base clipped from V and 6 bases from J, the junction kept 5 bases outside the gene matches. This CDR3 is 15 amino acids long. The CDR3, as DNA: TGTGCCAGTAGTATAGGGCAGGGGGCGAGTCAGCCCCAGCATTTT. Translating gives CASSIGQGASQPQHF.

V is TRBV19 and J is TRBJ2-1; 7 nucleotides agree with TRBD2. Trimming removed 4 bases from V and 10 bases from J; junction bases left unmatched: 4. This CDR3 spans 12 amino acids. Germline CDR1 LNHDA, CDR2 SQIVND (reference sequence). CDR3 sequence reads: CASSRTLAEQFF. The CDR3 coding sequence is TGTGCCAGTAGTAGAACACTAGCGGAGCAGTTCTTC.

The count of this clone is one. The chain combines TRBV5-1 with TRBJ2-7; D is unclear. Deletions cut 5 bases from V and 0 bases from J, with 12 bases between. The length of the CDR3 is 14 residues. Germline loops: CDR1 SGHRS, CDR2 YFSETQ. CDR3 residues: CASRVAAHSYEQYF. CDR3 DNA: TGCGCCAGCAGGGTAGCCGCCCACTCCTACGAGCAGTACTTC.

In this sample, this clone turned up once. V and J are TRBV6-5 and TRBJ2-2; a possible D gene is TRBD2 (5 bases). Germline CDR1 reads MNHEY; CDR2 reads SVGAGI. The CDR3 length is 16 residues. V was shortened by 0 bases and J by 8 bases, with 16 bases between the two germline ends. In nucleotides, the CDR3 is TGTGCCAGCAGTTACTCCCGGGCGGTGGAGGCTGGGGAGCTGTTTTTT. This encodes CASSYSRAVEAGELFF.

The V call is TRBV28, the J call TRBJ1-3; TRBD1 matches at 7 bases. The V and J ends lost 4 bases and 2 bases, in that order; junction bases with no gene match: 8. The CDR3 is 16 residues long. Germline CDR1 MDHEN, CDR2 SYDVKM. The CDR3 region has the DNA TGTGCCAGCAGTTACGATACAGGGGTAACTGGAAACACCATATATTTT. It translates to CASSYDTGVTGNTIYF.

The chain links TRBV28 to TRBJ2-7; tentative D call: TRBD1 (6 bases). V gave up 5 bases and J gave up 4 bases, with 6 bases separating them. Germline CDR1 and CDR2: MDHEN and SYDVKM. CDR3 size: 11 residues. The CDR3 DNA sequence: TGTGCCAGCAGTCAGGGGTACGAGCAGTACTTC. Translated: CASSQGYEQYF.

This clone was observed once. This chain connects TRBV3-1 (or the pseudogene TRBV3-2) to TRBJ2-7, with 8 bases that match TRBD2. This CDR3 spans 14 amino acids. Looked up from germline, CDR1 is LGHDT and CDR2 is YNNKEL (reference sequence). V lost 4 bases and J lost 7; bases outside the gene matches: 9. The CDR3 bases are TGTGCCAGCAGCCGGACTAGCAGTGTACGTGAGCAGTACTTC. This encodes CASSRTSSVREQYF.